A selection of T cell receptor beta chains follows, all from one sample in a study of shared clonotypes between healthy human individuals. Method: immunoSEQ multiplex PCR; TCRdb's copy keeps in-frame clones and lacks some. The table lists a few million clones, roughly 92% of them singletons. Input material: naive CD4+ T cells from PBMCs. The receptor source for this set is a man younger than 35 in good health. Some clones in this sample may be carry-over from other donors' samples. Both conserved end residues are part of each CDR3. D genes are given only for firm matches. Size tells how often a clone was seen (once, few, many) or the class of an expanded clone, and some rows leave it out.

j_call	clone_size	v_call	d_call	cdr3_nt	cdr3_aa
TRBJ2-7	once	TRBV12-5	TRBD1	TGTGCTAGTGGTTTATCCGGGACAGGGTCCGAGCAGTACTTC	CASGLSGTGSEQYF
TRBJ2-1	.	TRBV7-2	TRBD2	TGTGCCAGCAGCTTACTAGCGGGAGGCGGGTCCAATGAGCAGTTCTTC	CASSLLAGGGSNEQFF
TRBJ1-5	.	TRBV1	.	TGCACCAGCAGCCCCGCAGGAGTGGTGCCCCAGCATTTT	CTSSPAGVVPQHF
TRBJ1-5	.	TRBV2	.	TGTGCCAGCAGAGGGGAAGGCAATCAGCCCCAGCATTTT	CASRGEGNQPQHF
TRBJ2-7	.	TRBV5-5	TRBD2	TGTGCCAGCAGCTTCAGCGGGGGGCAGACCTACGAGCAGTACTTC	CASSFSGGQTYEQYF
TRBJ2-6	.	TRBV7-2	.	TGTGCCAGCAGCTTACGCCCGGGTGGCTCTGGGGCCAACGTCCTGACTTTC	CASSLRPGGSGANVLTF
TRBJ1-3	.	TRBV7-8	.	TGTGCCAGCAGCCCGGGAGGGCAGACCTCTGGAAACACCATATATTTT	CASSPGGQTSGNTIYF
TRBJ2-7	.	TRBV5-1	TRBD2	TGCGCCAGCAGCTACACTACTAGCGAGTACGAGCAGTACTTC	CASSYTTSEYEQYF
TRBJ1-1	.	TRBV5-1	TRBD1	TGCGCCAGCAGTGAGGGACAGGGAGTCACTGAAGCTTTCTTT	CASSEGQGVTEAFF
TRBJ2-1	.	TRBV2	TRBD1	TGTGCCAGCAGAGACAGGGGAAATTCCTACAATGAGCAGTTCTTC	CASRDRGNSYNEQFF
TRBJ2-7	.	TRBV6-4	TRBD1	TGTGCCAGCTCCTCGGACAGGAGCTCCTACGAGCAGTACTTC	CASSSDRSSYEQYF
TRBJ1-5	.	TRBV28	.	TGTGCCAGCAGAGGGAATAGCAATCAGCCCCAGCATTTT	CASRGNSNQPQHF
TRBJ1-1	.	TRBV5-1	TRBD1	TGCGCCAGCAGCCGGTACTGGGACAGGGTAGGGAACACTGAAGCTTTCTTT	CASSRYWDRVGNTEAFF
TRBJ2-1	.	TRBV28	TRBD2	TGTGCCACCCTAACCGGACTAGCGGGAGCTCATGAGCAGTTCTTC	CATLTGLAGAHEQFF
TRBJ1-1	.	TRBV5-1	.	TGCGCCAGCAGCCTCGGACCCCTGGACACTGAAGCTTTCTTT	CASSLGPLDTEAFF
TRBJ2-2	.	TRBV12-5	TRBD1	TGTGCTCCACGCCGGGACAGGAAGACTGATTGGGAGCTGTTTTTT	CAPRRDRKTDWELFF
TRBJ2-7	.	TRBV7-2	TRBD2	TGTGCCAGCAGCTTTCGACTAGCGGGAGAATACGAGCAGTACTTC	CASSFRLAGEYEQYF
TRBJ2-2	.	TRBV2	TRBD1	TGTGCCAGCAGCCGATTCAATACAGGGGAATACGCCGGGGAGCTGTTTTTT	CASSRFNTGEYAGELFF
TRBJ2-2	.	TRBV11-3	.	TGTGCCAGCAGCTTAGTCTCTTACACCGGGGAGCTGTTTTTT	CASSLVSYTGELFF
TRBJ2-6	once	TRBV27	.	TGTGCCAGCAGTTTATTGTGGGCTGGGGCCAACGTCCTGACTTTC	CASSLLWAGANVLTF
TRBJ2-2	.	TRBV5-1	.	TGCGCCAGCAGCTTACCCCGGGACATCACCGGGGAGCTGTTTTTT	CASSLPRDITGELFF
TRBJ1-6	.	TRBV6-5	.	TGTGCCAGCACCCCCGGGTCAGGACATTCACCCCTCCACTTT	CASTPGSGHSPLHF
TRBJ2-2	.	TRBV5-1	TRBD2	TGCGCCAGCAGGAATCCGGGACTAGCAGGGACCGGGGAGCTGTTTTTT	CASRNPGLAGTGELFF
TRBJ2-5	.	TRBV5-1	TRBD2	TGCGCCAGCAAAAGAGGGGCTAGCGGTACTCAAGAGACCCAGTACTTC	CASKRGASGTQETQYF
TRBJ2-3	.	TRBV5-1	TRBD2	TGCGCCAGCAGCTTGACTCTAGCGGGGAGCACAGATACGCAGTATTTT	CASSLTLAGSTDTQYF
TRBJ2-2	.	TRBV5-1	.	TGCGCCAGCAGCTTGCCCTCAGGGGATTCCGGGGAGCTGTTTTTT	CASSLPSGDSGELFF
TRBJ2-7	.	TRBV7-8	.	TGTGCCAGCAGCTTAGCTCTGGGGGCTTACGAGCAGTACTTC	CASSLALGAYEQYF
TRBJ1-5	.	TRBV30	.	TGTGCCTGGAGTGTAACAGGATCTAATCAGCCCCAGCATTTT	CAWSVTGSNQPQHF
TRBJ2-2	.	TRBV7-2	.	TGTGCCAGCAGCTTAGAAGCGCGCGGCACCGGGGAGCTGTTTTTT	CASSLEARGTGELFF
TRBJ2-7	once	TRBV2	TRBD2	TGTGCCAGCACTCTGGGGGGACTAGCGGGGGAGCGGAGCTACGAGCAGTACTTC	CASTLGGLAGERSYEQYF
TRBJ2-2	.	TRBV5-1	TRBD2	TGCGCCAGCAGCGGGGGACTAGGGAACACCGGGGAGCTGTTTTTT	CASSGGLGNTGELFF
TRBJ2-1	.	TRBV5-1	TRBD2	TGCGCCAGCAGCTTGTGGTTGCCTAGCGGGCTGAAGTACAATGAGCAGTTCTTC	CASSLWLPSGLKYNEQFF
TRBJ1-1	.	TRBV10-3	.	TGTGCCATCAGTGACCCGGGGGGGGATCGTGAAGCTTTCTTT	CAISDPGGDREAFF
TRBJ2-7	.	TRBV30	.	TGTGCCTGGAGTGCAGGGGGGGTCTACGAGCAGTACTTC	CAWSAGGVYEQYF
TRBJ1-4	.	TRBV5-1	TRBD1	TGCGCCAGCAGCGTGTCAGGGGGAGGGATTGAAAAACTGTTTTTT	CASSVSGGGIEKLFF
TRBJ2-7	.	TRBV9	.	TGTGCCAGCAGCGCTTCAGGGAAGGGCGAGCAGTACTTC	CASSASGKGEQYF
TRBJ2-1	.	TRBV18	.	TGTGCCAGCTCACCAACGGCGGGAACCGCCTACAATGAGCAGTTCTTC	CASSPTAGTAYNEQFF
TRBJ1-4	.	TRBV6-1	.	TGTGCCAGCAGGACGGAGATTTTGGGGGAAAAACTGTTTTTT	CASRTEILGEKLFF
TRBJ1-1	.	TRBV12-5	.	TGTGCTAGTGGTTTGGTATTGTCGAAGGCACTTGCTGAAGCTTTCTTT	CASGLVLSKALAEAFF
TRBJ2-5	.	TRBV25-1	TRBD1	TGTGCCAGCAGTTCCCCGGGGACAGCCCAAGAGACCCAGTACTTC	CASSSPGTAQETQYF
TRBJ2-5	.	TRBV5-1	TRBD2	TGCGCCAGCAGCTTTGGGACTAGCGGGAGGGCTCAAGAGACCCAGTACTTC	CASSFGTSGRAQETQYF
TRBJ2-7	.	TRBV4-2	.	TGTGCCAGCAGCGATACCGTCACCTACGAGCAGTACTTC	CASSDTVTYEQYF
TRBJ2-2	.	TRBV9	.	TGTGCCAGCAGCGTAGCGGGCCGCCCCGCGAACACCGGGGAGCTGTTTTTT	CASSVAGRPANTGELFF
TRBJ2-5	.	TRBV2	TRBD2	TGTGCCAGCAGTGAAGGGACTAGCGGGAGAAAGACCCAGTACTTC	CASSEGTSGRKTQYF
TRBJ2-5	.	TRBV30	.	TGTGCCTGGAGTGTTTTAGGAATGGGGTTCGGTAACTTC	CAWSVLGMGFGNF
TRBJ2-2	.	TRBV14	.	TGTGCCAGCAGCCAAGCGCCAGGGCCTAGACCCAACTCCGGGGAGCTGTTTTTT	CASSQAPGPRPNSGELFF
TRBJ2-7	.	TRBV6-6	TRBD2	TGTGCCAGCAGTGAGAGCGGGAGCGTCAACGAGCAGTACTTC	CASSESGSVNEQYF
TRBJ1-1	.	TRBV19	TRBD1	TGTGCCAGTAGTTGGACAGGGGGGAGAGGTGAAGCTTTCTTT	CASSWTGGRGEAFF
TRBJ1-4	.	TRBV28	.	TGTGCCAGCAGTTCCGCGGGGGGGAGGATTAATGAAAAACTGTTTTTT	CASSSAGGRINEKLFF
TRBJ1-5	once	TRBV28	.	TGTGCCAGCAGACCCCCCGGGGGGGGCGGAGGCAATCAGCCCCAGCATTTT	CASRPPGGGGGNQPQHF
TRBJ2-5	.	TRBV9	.	TGTGCCAGCAGTTCTCGGCGGCATAAGGAGGAGACCCAGTACTTC	CASSSRRHKEETQYF
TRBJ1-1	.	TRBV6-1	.	TGTGCCAGCAGGGTAAACACTGAAGCTTTCTTT	CASRVNTEAFF
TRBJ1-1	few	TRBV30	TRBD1	TGTGCCTGGAGTGGGACAGGGCAAACTGAAGCTTTCTTT	CAWSGTGQTEAFF
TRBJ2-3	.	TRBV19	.	TGTGCCAGTAGTATTGGGAGAGGTGATGATACGCAGTATTTT	CASSIGRGDDTQYF
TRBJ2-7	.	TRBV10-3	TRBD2	TGTGCCATCAGTGAGGGAATAGCGGGAGGAACCTCCTACGAGCAGTACTTC	CAISEGIAGGTSYEQYF
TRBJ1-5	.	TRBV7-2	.	TGTGCCAGCAGCCCCGGACAGACCGATCAGCCCCAGCATTTT	CASSPGQTDQPQHF
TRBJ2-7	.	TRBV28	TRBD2	TGTGCCAGCTCCCGGGGAGGGCCCCTTGACGCCTACGAGCAGTACTTC	CASSRGGPLDAYEQYF
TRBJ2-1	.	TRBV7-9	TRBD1	TGTGCCGGCCGACAGGGAGACTCCTACAATGAGCAGTTCTTC	CAGRQGDSYNEQFF
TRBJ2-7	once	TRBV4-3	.	TGCGCCAGCAGCCAAGAACCGGGCTCCTACGAGCAGTACTTC	CASSQEPGSYEQYF
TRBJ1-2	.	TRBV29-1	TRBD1	TGCAGCGTTGTGGCGGGACAGGGTGGCTACACCTTC	CSVVAGQGGYTF